This entry is about one TCR beta chain. The target antigen is unknown. Per germline, CDR1 GTSNPN and CDR2 SVGIG (reference sequence). V lost 2 bases and J 7 bases, leaving 18 bases between the germline ends. The CDR3 is 15 amino acids. Clones were sequenced by immunoSEQ multiplex PCR, and TCRdb holds only the in-frame ones, with some missing. This sample has 85,000 to 120,000 clones; more than 90% occur once, and the top ten carry less than 4%. This record comes from a study of T cells in pancreatic ductal adenocarcinoma. Study outcomes and limitations: Tumor and blood clonality did not differ significantly, about 0.11 versus 0.066. Tumor-versus-blood clonality comparisons may be biased toward lower tumor diversity. Unique clonotypes were roughly 8-fold more numerous in blood than in tumor.

No neoadjuvant therapy was given to the selected pancreatic ductal adenocarcinoma patients before their surgery. The sequencing input was PBMCs. The clonotype was recovered from a human donor with pancreatic ductal adenocarcinoma. J is TRBJ2-1 and V is TRBV30; D possibly corresponds to TRBD1 (5 bases). Written as DNA, the CDR3 is TGTGCCTGGAGTATAGGGGATACTTTCGGGAATGAGCAGTTCTTC. Its protein product is CAWSIGDTFGNEQFF.